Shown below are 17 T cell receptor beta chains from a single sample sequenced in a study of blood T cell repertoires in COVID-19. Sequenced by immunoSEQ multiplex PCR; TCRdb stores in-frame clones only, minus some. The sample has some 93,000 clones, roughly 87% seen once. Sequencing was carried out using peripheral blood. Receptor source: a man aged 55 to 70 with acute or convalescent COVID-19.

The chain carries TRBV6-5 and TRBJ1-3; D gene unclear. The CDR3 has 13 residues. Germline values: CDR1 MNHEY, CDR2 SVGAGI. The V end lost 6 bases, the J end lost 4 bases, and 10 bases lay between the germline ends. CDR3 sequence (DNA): TGTGCCAGCAGCACACGCGGAGGAAACACCATATATTTT. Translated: CASSTRGGNTIYF.

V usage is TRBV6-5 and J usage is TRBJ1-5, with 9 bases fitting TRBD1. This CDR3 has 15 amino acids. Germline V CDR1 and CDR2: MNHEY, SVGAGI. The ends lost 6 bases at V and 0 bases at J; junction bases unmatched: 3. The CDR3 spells CASRRQGGSNQPQHF. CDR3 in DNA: TGTGCCAGCAGAAGACAGGGGGGTAGCAATCAGCCCCAGCATTTT.

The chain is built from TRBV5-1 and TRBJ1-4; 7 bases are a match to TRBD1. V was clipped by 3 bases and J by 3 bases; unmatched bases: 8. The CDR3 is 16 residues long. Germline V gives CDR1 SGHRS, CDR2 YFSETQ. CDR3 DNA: TGCGCCAGCAGCTCCGGGACAGAAAGACCTAATGAAAAACTGTTTTTT. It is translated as CASSSGTERPNEKLFF.

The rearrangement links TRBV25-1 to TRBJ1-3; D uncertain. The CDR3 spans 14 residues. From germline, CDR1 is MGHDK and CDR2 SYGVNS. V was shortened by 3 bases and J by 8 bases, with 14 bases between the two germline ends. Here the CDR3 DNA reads TGTGCCAGCAGTGACTCAACCGCGGAAGACACCATATATTTT. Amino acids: CASSDSTAEDTIYF.

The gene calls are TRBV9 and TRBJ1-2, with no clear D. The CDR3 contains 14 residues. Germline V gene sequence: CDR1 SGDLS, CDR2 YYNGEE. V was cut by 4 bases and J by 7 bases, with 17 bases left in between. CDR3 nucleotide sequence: TGTGCCAGCAGCCCCTCAGCGAGCCGATCTGGCTACACCTTC. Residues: CASSPSASRSGYTF.

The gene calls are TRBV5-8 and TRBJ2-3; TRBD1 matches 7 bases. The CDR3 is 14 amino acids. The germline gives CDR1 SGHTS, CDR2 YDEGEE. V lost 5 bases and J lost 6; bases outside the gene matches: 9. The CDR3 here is CASRKTGSRDTQYF. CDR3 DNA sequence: TGTGCCAGCAGAAAGACAGGGTCTAGGGATACGCAGTATTTT. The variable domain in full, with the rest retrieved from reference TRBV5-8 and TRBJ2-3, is EAGVTQSPTHLIKTRGQQATLRCSPISGHTSVYWYQQALGLGLQFLLWYDEGEERNRGNFPPRFSGRQFPNYSSELNVNALELEDSALYLCASRKTGSRDTQYFGPGTRLTVL.

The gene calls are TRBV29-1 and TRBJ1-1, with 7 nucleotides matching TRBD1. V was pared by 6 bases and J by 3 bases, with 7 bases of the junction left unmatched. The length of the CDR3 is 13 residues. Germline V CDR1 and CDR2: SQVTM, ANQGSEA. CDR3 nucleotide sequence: TGCAGCGTCCGGACAGGTGGGGACACTGAAGCTTTCTTT. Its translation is CSVRTGGDTEAFF.

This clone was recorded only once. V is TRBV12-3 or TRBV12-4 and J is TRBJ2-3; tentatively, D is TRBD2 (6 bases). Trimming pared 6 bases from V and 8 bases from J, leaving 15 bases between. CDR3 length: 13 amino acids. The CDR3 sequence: CASSPLGLRTQYF. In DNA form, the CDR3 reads TGTGCCAGCAGCCCTTTGGGACTTCGTACGCAGTATTTT.

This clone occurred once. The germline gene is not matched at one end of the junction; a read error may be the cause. The CDR3 DNA is TGTGCCAGCACCCAAAGCACAGGGATGAACACTGAAGCTTTCTTT. Protein sequence: CASTQSTGMNTEAFF. The rearrangement uses TRBV3-1 (or the pseudogene TRBV3-2) and TRBJ1-1, with D maybe TRBD1 (6 bases). The CDR3 length is 15 residues. Germline assignment: CDR1 LGHDT and CDR2 YNNKEL (reference sequence).

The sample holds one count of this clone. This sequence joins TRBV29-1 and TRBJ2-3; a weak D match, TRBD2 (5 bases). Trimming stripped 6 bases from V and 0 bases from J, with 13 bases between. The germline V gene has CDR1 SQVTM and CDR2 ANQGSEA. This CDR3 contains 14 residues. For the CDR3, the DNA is TGCAGCGTGGCAAGGACGGGAAGCACAGATACGCAGTATTTT. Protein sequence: CSVARTGSTDTQYF.

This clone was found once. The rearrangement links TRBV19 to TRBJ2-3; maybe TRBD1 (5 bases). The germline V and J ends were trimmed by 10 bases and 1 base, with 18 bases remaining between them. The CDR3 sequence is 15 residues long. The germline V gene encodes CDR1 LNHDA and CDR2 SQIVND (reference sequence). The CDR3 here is CATSDRGLGTDTQYF. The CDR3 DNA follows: TGTGCCACCTCCGATAGGGGTTTGGGCACAGATACGCAGTATTTT. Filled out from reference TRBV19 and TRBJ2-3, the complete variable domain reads DGGITQSPKYLFRKEGQNVTLSCEQNLNHDAMYWYRQDPGQGLRLIYYSQIVNDFQKGDIAEGYSVSREKKESFPLTVTSAQKNPTAFYLCATSDRGLGTDTQYFGPGTRLTVL.

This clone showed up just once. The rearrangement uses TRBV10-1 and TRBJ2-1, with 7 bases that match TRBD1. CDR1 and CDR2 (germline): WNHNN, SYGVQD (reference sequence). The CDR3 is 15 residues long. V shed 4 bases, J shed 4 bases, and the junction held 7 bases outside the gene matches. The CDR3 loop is CASSAPGTDYNEQFF. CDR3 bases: TGCGCCAGCAGTGCCCCCGGGACAGATTACAATGAGCAGTTCTTC.

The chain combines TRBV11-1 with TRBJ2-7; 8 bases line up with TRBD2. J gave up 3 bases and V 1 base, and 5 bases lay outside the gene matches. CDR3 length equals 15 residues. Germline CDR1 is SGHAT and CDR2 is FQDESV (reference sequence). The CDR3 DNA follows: TGTGCCAGCAGCTTAGGATCCAGCGGGGGCTACGAGCAGTACTTC. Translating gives CASSLGSSGGYEQYF.

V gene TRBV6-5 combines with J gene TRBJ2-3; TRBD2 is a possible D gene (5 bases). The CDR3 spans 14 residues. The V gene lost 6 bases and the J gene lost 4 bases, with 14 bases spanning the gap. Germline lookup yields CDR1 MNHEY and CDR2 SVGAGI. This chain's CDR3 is CASSPFAGADTQYF. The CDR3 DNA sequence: TGTGCCAGCAGCCCATTCGCCGGGGCAGATACGCAGTATTTT.

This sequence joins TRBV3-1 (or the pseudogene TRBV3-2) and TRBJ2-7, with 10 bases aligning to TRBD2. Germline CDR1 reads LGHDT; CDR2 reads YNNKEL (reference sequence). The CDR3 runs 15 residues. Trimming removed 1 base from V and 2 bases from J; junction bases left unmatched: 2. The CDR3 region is CASSQGAGGAYEQYF. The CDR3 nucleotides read TGTGCCAGCAGCCAAGGAGCGGGAGGGGCCTACGAGCAGTACTTC.

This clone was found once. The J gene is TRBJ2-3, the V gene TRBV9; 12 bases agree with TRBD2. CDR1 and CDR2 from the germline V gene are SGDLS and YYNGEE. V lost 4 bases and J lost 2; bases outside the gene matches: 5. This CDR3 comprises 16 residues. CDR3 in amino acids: CASSPTSGGLTDTQYF. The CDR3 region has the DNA TGTGCCAGCAGCCCCACTAGCGGGGGGCTCACAGATACGCAGTATTTT.

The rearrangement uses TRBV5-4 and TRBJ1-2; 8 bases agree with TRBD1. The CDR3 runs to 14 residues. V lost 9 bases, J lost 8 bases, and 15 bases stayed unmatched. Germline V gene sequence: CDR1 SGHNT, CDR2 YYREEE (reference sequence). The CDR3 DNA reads TGTGCCACCCTCCCCTACAGGGGGGCCGAGGGCTACACCTTC. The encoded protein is CATLPYRGAEGYTF.